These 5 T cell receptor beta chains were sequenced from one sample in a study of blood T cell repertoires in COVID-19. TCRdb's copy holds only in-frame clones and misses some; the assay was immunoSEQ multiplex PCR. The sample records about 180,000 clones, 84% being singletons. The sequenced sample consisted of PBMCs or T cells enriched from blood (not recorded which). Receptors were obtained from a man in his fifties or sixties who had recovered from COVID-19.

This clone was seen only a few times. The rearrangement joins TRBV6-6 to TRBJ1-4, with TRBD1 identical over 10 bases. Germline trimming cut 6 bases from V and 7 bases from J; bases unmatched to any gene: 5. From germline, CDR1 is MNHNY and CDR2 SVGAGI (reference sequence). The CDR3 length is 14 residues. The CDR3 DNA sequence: TGTGCCAGCAGCCTCGACAGGGGGCGTGAAAAACTGTTTTTT. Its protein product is CASSLDRGREKLFF.

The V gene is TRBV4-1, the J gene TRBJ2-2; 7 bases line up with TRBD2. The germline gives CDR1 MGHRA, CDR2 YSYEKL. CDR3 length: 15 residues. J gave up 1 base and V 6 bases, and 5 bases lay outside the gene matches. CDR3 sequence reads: CASRISGGNTGELFF. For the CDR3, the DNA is TGCGCCAGCAGGATTTCGGGGGGGAACACCGGGGAGCTGTTTTTT.

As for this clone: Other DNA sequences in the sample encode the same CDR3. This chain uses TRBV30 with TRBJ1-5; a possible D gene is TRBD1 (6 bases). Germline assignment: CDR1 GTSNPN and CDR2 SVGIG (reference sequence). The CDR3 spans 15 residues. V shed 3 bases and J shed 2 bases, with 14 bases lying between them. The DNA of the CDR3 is TGTGCCTGGAGCCCCGGGGGGGGCCGCAATCAGCCCCAGCATTTT. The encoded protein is CAWSPGGGRNQPQHF.

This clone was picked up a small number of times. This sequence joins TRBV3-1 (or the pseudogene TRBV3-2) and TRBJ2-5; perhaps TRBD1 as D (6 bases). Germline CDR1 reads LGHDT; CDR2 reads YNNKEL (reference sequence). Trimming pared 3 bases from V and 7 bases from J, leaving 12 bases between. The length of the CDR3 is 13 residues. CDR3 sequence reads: CASSHDRYWTQYF. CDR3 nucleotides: TGTGCCAGCAGCCACGACAGGTATTGGACCCAGTACTTC.

The CDR3 DNA reads as TGTGCCAGCAGCCTAATAGGGACAGGGACGTATAATTCACCCCTCCACTTT. It is translated as CASSLIGTGTYNSPLHF. This chain uses TRBV13 with TRBJ1-6; 9 bases are a match to TRBD1. Germline values: CDR1 PRHDT, CDR2 FYEKMQ (reference sequence). J gave up 4 bases and V 5 bases, and 9 bases lay outside the gene matches. There are 17 residues in the CDR3.